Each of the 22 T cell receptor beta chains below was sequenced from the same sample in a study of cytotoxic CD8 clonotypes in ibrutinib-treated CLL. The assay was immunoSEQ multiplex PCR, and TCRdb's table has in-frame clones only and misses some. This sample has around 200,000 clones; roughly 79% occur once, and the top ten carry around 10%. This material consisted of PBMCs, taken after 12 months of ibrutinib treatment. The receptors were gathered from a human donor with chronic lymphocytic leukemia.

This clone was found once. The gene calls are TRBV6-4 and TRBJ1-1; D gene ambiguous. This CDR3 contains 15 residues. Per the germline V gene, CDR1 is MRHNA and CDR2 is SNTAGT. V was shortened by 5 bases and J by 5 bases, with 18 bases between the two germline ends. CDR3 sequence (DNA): TGTGCCAGCAGTATCGACCTCAGGCGGCAGACTGAAGCTTTCTTT. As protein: CASSIDLRRQTEAFF.

The CDR3 coding sequence is TGTGCCAGCAGCAAAGCGCTCAGGGGAGGGGGCCCGAGATATGGCTACACCTTC. Its translation: CASSKALRGGGPRYGYTF. The chain uses TRBV21-1 and TRBJ1-2. TRBV21-1 is designated a pseudogene. The CDR3 runs 18 residues.

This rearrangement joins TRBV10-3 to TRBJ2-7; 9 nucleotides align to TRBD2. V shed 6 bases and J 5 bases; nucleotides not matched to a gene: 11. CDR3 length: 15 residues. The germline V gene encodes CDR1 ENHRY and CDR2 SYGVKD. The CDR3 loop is CAIRTPGTSFDEQYF. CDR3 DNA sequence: TGTGCCATCAGAACTCCCGGGACTAGCTTCGACGAGCAGTACTTC.

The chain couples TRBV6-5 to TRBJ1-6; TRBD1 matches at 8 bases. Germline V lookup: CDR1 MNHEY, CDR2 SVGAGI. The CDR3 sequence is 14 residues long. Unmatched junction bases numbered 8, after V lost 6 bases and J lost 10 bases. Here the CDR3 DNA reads TGTGCCAGCAGACCCTTGGACAGGGAATCACCCCTCCACTTT. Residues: CASRPLDRESPLHF.

The DNA for the CDR3 is TGTGCCAGCAGCTTGGGGAGGGGTCACATGAACACTGAAGCTTTCTTT. Amino acid sequence: CASSLGRGHMNTEAFF. The chain recombines TRBV5-6 with TRBJ1-1; D is possibly TRBD1 (5 bases). The CDR3 covers 16 residues. Trimming pared 0 bases from V and 0 bases from J, leaving 12 bases between. Germline CDR1 SGHDT, CDR2 YYEEEE.

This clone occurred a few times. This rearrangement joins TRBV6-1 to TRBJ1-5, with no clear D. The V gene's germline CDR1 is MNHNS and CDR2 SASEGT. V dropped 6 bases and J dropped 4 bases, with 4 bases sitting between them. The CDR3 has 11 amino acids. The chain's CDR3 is CASRTNQPQHF. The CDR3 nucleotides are TGTGCCAGCAGAACTAATCAGCCCCAGCATTTT.

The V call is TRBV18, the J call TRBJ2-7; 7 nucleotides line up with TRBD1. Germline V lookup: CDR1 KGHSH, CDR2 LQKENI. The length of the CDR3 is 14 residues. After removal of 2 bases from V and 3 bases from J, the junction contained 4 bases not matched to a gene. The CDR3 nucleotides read TGTGCCAGCTCACCAGGACAGGCGTTCTACGAGCAGTACTTC. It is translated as CASSPGQAFYEQYF.

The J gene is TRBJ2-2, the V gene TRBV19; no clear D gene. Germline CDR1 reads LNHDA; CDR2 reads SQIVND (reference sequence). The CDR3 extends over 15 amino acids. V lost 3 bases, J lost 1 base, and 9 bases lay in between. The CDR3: CASSMGSRNTGELFF. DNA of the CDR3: TGTGCCAGTAGTATGGGATCAAGGAACACCGGGGAGCTGTTTTTT.

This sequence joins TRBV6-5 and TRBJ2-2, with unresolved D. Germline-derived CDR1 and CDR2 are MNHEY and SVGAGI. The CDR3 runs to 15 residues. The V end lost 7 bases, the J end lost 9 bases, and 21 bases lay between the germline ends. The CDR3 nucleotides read TGTGCCAGCACCGACCCCGCGTCGTCAGGATGGGAGCTGTTTTTT. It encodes CASTDPASSGWELFF.

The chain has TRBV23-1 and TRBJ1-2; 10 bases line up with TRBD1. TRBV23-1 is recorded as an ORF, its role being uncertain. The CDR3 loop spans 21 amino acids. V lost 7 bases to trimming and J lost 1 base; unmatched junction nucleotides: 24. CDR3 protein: CASTLPPLGDRGFALNYGYTF. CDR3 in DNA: TGCGCCAGCACCCTCCCCCCGCTAGGGGACAGGGGATTTGCCCTTAACTATGGCTACACCTTC.

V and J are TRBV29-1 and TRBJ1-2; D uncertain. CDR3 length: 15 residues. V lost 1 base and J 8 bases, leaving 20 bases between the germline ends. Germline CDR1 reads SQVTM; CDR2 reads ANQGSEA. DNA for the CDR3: TGCAGCGTTGAAGTTCCCAGGAGGGCGCTTAGCGGCTACACCTTC. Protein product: CSVEVPRRALSGYTF.

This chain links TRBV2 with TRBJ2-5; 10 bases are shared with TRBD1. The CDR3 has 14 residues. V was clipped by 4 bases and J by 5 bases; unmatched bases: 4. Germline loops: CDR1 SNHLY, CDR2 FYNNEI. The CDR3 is CASSGDRGEETQYF. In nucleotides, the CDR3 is TGTGCCAGCAGTGGGGACAGGGGTGAGGAGACCCAGTACTTC.

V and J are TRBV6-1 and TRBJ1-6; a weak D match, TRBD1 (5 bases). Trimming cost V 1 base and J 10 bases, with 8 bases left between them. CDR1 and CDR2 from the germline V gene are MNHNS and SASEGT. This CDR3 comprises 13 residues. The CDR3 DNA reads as TGTGCCAGCAGTGAAGAGGGGAGGTCACCCCTCCACTTT. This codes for CASSEEGRSPLHF.

CDR3 in amino acids: CASSQGLRGSNQPQHF. The CDR3 nucleotides read TGCGCCAGCAGCCAAGGGTTGCGGGGTAGCAATCAGCCCCAGCATTTT. The V call is TRBV4-1, the J call TRBJ1-5, with D hard to call. CDR3 length: 16 amino acids. Germline values: CDR1 MGHRA, CDR2 YSYEKL. The germline V and J ends were trimmed by 1 base and 0 bases, with 10 bases remaining between them.

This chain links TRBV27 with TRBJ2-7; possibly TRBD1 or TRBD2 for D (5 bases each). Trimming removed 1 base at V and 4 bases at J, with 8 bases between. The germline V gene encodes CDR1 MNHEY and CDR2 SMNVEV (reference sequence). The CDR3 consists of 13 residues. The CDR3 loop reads CASSLWGPYEQYF. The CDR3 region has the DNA TGTGCCAGCAGTTTATGGGGACCGTACGAGCAGTACTTC.

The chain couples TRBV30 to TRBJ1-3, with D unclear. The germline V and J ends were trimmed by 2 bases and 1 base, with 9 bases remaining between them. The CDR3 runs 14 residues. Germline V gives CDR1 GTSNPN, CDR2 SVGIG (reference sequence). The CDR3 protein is CAWSPRGSGNTIYF. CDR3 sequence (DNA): TGTGCCTGGAGTCCCCGCGGATCTGGAAACACCATATATTTT.

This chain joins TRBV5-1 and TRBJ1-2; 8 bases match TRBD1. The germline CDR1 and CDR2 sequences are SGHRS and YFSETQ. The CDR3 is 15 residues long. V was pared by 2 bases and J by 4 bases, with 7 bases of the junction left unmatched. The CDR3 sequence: CASSFTGDRGYGYTF. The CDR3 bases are TGCGCCAGCAGCTTTACAGGAGACAGGGGCTATGGCTACACCTTC.

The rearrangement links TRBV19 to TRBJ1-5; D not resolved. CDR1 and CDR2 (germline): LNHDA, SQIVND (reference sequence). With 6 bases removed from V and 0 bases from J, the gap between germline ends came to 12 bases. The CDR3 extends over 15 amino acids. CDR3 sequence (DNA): TGTGCCAGTAGCCCGGGCCCAAATAGCAATCAGCCCCAGCATTTT. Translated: CASSPGPNSNQPQHF.

CDR3 amino acids: CASRQGLLGNQPQHF. The CDR3 bases are TGTGCCAGCAGACAGGGACTCCTCGGCAATCAGCCCCAGCATTTT. The chain recombines TRBV2 with TRBJ1-5; tentatively, D is TRBD1 (6 bases). V lost 6 bases, J lost 2 bases, and 14 bases lay in between. CDR3 length: 15 residues. Germline V lookup: CDR1 SNHLY, CDR2 FYNNEI.

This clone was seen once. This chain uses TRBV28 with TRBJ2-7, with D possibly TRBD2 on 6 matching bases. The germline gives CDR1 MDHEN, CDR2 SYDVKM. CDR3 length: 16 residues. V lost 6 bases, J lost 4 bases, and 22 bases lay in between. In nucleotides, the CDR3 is TGTGCCAGCAGCCGCCCCCCGTGGAGGGACGGATACGAGCAGTACTTC. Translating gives CASSRPPWRDGYEQYF.

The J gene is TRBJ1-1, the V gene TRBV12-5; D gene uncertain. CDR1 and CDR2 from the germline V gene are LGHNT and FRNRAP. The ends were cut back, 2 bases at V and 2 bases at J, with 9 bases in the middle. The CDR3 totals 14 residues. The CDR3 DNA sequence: TGTGCTAGTGGTTTGAATACAGTAAACACTGAAGCTTTCTTT. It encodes CASGLNTVNTEAFF.

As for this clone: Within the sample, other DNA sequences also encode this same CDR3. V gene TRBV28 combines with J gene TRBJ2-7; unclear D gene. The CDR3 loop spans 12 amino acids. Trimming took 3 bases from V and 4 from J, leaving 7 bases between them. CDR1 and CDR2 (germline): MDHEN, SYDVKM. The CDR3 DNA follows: TGTGCCAGCAGTTTGGCAGGTTACGAGCAGTACTTC. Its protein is CASSLAGYEQYF.